This T cell receptor (beta chain) was retrieved from a study of T cell clonotyping in hematopoietic cell transplantation. Data came from immunoSEQ multiplex PCR; TCRdb stores just in-frame clones and leaves some out. Among fewer than 7,000 clones listed, around 70% were seen once. This clone appeared a single time. The V gene lost 8 bases and the J gene lost 3 bases, with 5 bases spanning the gap. Per the germline V gene, CDR1 is GTSNPN and CDR2 is SVGIG (reference sequence). CDR3 length equals 10 residues. This sequence joins TRBV30 and TRBJ2-1; D call uncertain. Specimen: PBMCs, collected 180 days after allogeneic stem cell transplant. The receptor comes from a male patient in his fifties or sixties who had an allogeneic stem cell transplant from an unrelated donor, so the T cells may come from the graft donor. Some clones in this sample may be carry-over from other donors' samples. The CDR3 loop reads CALGYNEQFF. The DNA of the CDR3 is TGTGCCCTCGGCTACAATGAGCAGTTCTTC.